A selection of T cell receptor beta chains follows, all from one sample in a study of graft-versus-host responses after intestinal transplantation. Antigen specificity for these receptors is unknown. TCRdb's table, derived via immunoSEQ multiplex PCR, lists solely in-frame clones and lacks some. The table lists about 120,000 clones, 90% to 95% of them singletons, with 3% to 3.5% in the top ten. Sequences were derived from unstimulated CD8+ T cells sorted from spleen or lymph node cells, sampled before intestinal transplant. The source is a human donor who received an intestinal transplant. CDR3s leave out the opening cysteine and the closing phenylalanine or tryptophan.

TRBV27	TRBJ2-5	ASSSGLGLAGVETQY
TRBV7-9	TRBJ1-5	ASSPSRAQQPQH
TRBV5-6	TRBJ2-7	ASSLVGTDYEQY
TRBV7-7	TRBJ2-7	ASSLGIGASYEQY
TRBV28	TRBJ2-7	ASRSPGQGPYEQY
TRBV19	TRBJ1-1	ASSMGNTEAF
TRBV7-9	TRBJ1-1	ASKGGGNTEAF
TRBV5-5	TRBJ2-7	ASSAESSFAGGPNEQY
TRBV6-1	TRBJ2-7	ASSLRDSRYEQY
TRBV28	TRBJ1-6	ASSSGEGEGPLH
TRBV6-5	TRBJ2-7	ASSYSGSEQY
TRBV6-5	TRBJ2-5	ASSAEGVIETQY
TRBV5-4	TRBJ2-3	ASSLIGGASTDTQY
TRBV28	TRBJ2-1	ASSWGLPNEQF
TRBV7-2	TRBJ2-3	ASSLGDRALLPLTDTQY
TRBV27	TRBJ2-4	ASSLIRQGTGSKNIQY
TRBV9	TRBJ2-3	ASSSRGPDTQY
TRBV19	TRBJ2-2	ASSTPWTANTGELF
TRBV9	TRBJ2-2	ASSASGSSGELF
TRBV5-6	TRBJ2-5	ASSYGTGGLGETQY
TRBV4-3	TRBJ2-7	ASSQETYSYEQY
TRBV5-6	TRBJ2-1	ASSLEWGEGRYNEQF
TRBV4-1	TRBJ2-2	ASSQELTGVHTGELF
TRBV18	TRBJ1-1	ASSPQGGPSTEAF
TRBV5-6	TRBJ1-5	ASSLVGWDQPQH
TRBV5-1	TRBJ2-3	ASGLAGGSTDTQY
TRBV5-5	TRBJ2-1	ASSAPGTGDNEQF
TRBV13	TRBJ2-5	ASSYKETQY
TRBV4-2	TRBJ2-7	ASSQKTGSYEQY
TRBV21-1	TRBJ2-2	ASSKMRAGGRAGELF
TRBV7-3	TRBJ1-2	ASSRGAGDGYT
TRBV6-1	TRBJ2-1	ASSDNEQF
TRBV5-1	TRBJ2-7	ASSLTSGSAGGEQY
TRBV9	TRBJ2-5	ASSVEGGGVETQY
TRBV5-1	TRBJ1-4	ASSSTFTGPVKKLF
TRBV7-9	TRBJ2-2	ASSFFGQGAGELF
TRBV13	TRBJ2-3	ASSFVTRASGSTDTQY
TRBV28	TRBJ2-7	ASSLPRQGPSYEQY
TRBV7-9	TRBJ1-5	ASSFGGQYSNQPQH
TRBV30	TRBJ2-7	AWSVPLADLYEQY
TRBV9	TRBJ2-3	ASSVKEAGLSTDTQY
TRBV4-1	TRBJ2-2	ASSQITGELF
TRBV12-5	TRBJ2-1	ASALPEGGFNEQF